This T cell receptor (beta chain) was profiled in a study of CD8+ T cells in alopecia areata. Stated treatment: oral pan-JAK inhibitor, 5-10 mg twice daily. Extracted from the samples, RNA was reverse transcribed into cDNA to serve as the sequencing template. Assay: immunoSEQ multiplex PCR; the TCRdb copy retains only in-frame clones and omits some. The table has fewer than 250,000 clones, 60% seen once; the top ten hold 1%. This clone has a handful of counts. Its cognate antigen is unknown. Within the sample, other DNA sequences also encode this same CDR3. CDR1 is SGDLS, CDR2 YYNGEE, per germline. Trimming cost V 4 bases and J 2 bases; bases outside gene matches: 3. The CDR3 is 15 residues long. General study points: The study found higher clonality in lesional than normal scalp, especially in alopecia totalis/universalis. Scalp clonality decreased significantly with tofacitinib, and so did expanded CD8+ clones among the top 100. Tissue-resident alphabeta T cells belonging to normal skin likewise get sequenced within scalp specimens. During tofacitinib treatment, many expanded lesional clones remained in scalp and blood.

This sequence was found in a human donor with alopecia areata. This specimen was CD4+ T cells sorted from blood, taken at week 24, from a patient treated with tofacitinib. This chain uses TRBV9 with TRBJ2-3; 11 bases match TRBD2. The CDR3 DNA sequence: TGTGCCAGCAGCCCGGGACTAGCGGCCACAGATACGCAGTATTTT. Amino acids: CASSPGLAATDTQYF.